This T cell receptor beta chain was captured by sequencing in a study of cytomegalovirus exposure and HLA in healthy donors. The study, taken as a whole, reports: As was reported, the HLA-A and HLA-B alleles of most subjects were accurately predicted from TCR beta sequences. Most CMV-associated TCR beta chains were later found to appear HLA-restricted.

All donors participated as healthy donors of bone marrow. This clone was counted only a few times. The target antigen is unknown. 13 Jbeta primers and 60 Vbeta primers were used for the PCR. Produced via immunoSEQ multiplex PCR; TCRdb's table is partial and in-frame only. Of over 80,000 clones listed, 65% to 75% were seen once; the top ten hold about 14%. The CDR3 spans 15 residues. Per the germline V gene, CDR1 is LGHNA and CDR2 is YSLEER. V lost 2 bases and J lost 4, with 14 bases in between. The genes are TRBV4-3 and TRBJ1-2; D gene uncertain. The source of this sequence is a woman between 65 and 79 years old in good health and CMV-seropositive. Sample: PBMCs. The CDR3 bases are TGCGCCAGCAGCCAATCTCTGTCGGCGGGCTATGGCTACACCTTC. Amino acid sequence: CASSQSLSAGYGYTF.